This is a list of T cell receptor beta chains from one sample in a study of T cell responses to AZD1222 COVID-19 vaccine. Some clones are missing from TCRdb's copy, which holds only in-frame ones; the method was immunoSEQ multiplex PCR. Of about 130,000 clones in the sample, around 89% were seen once. The source material was peripheral blood, sampled 28 days after the second AZD1222 dose. Source of these receptors: an adult who received the AZD1222 COVID-19 vaccine. The CDR3 runs from the conserved cysteine through the conserved F or W. A D gene is named only where the DNA matches it firmly. A row's size may be missing; if present it is once, few, many or a size class.

j_call: TRBJ2-3; clone_size: .; d_call: .; v_call: TRBV7-3; cdr3_nt: TGTGCCAGCAGCTTAGGGGGTTCGACCCTCACAGATACGCAGTATTTT; cdr3_aa: CASSLGGSTLTDTQYF
j_call: TRBJ1-5; clone_size: .; d_call: .; v_call: TRBV4-1; cdr3_nt: TGCGCCAGCAGCCAAGGACATGCTTTGACCTCCTCCAATCAGCCCCAGCATTTT; cdr3_aa: CASSQGHALTSSNQPQHF
j_call: TRBJ1-3; clone_size: .; d_call: .; v_call: TRBV5-8; cdr3_nt: TGTGCCAGCAGCGCACAGGTACTCTCTGGAAACACCATATATTTT; cdr3_aa: CASSAQVLSGNTIYF
j_call: TRBJ1-2; clone_size: .; d_call: TRBD1; v_call: TRBV19; cdr3_nt: TGTGCCAGTAGTATACCGGACAGGAGACACTATGGCTACACCTTC; cdr3_aa: CASSIPDRRHYGYTF
j_call: TRBJ1-6; clone_size: .; d_call: .; v_call: TRBV7-2; cdr3_nt: TGTGCCAGCAAAGACAGAAGAGGAGGGCCCCTCCACTTT; cdr3_aa: CASKDRRGGPLHF
j_call: TRBJ2-3; clone_size: .; d_call: TRBD2; v_call: TRBV3-1/TRBV3-2; cdr3_nt: TGTGCCAGCAGCCAAGGCGGGACTAGCCGGGCAGATACGCAGTATTTT; cdr3_aa: CASSQGGTSRADTQYF
j_call: TRBJ1-1; clone_size: .; d_call: .; v_call: TRBV12-3/TRBV12-4; cdr3_nt: TGTGCCAGCAGCCTGACTGGTAGTGAAGCTTTCTTT; cdr3_aa: CASSLTGSEAFF
j_call: TRBJ2-7; clone_size: .; d_call: TRBD2; v_call: TRBV7-8; cdr3_nt: TGTGCCAGCAGCTTTGGCGGGAGACCCTACGAGCAGTACTTC; cdr3_aa: CASSFGGRPYEQYF
j_call: TRBJ2-1; clone_size: .; d_call: TRBD1; v_call: TRBV6-1; cdr3_nt: TGTGCCAGCAGTGAATCGACGGGACAGGGGTACAATGAGCAGTTCTTC; cdr3_aa: CASSESTGQGYNEQFF
j_call: TRBJ1-1; clone_size: .; d_call: TRBD1; v_call: TRBV19; cdr3_nt: TGTGCCAGTAGTGCAAGGGGGACAGCGAACACTGAAGCTTTCTTT; cdr3_aa: CASSARGTANTEAFF
j_call: TRBJ2-1; clone_size: .; d_call: .; v_call: TRBV10-1; cdr3_nt: TGCGCCAGCAGTGCTCAAATGGGTTACAATGAGCAGTTCTTC; cdr3_aa: CASSAQMGYNEQFF
j_call: TRBJ1-1; clone_size: .; d_call: TRBD1; v_call: TRBV7-2; cdr3_nt: TGTGCCAGCAGCTTAGATGAGGGGGCGCAGGCTTTCTTT; cdr3_aa: CASSLDEGAQAFF
j_call: TRBJ1-1; clone_size: .; d_call: .; v_call: TRBV5-6; cdr3_nt: TGTGCCAGCAGCTTGAACCTGAACACTGAAGCTTTCTTT; cdr3_aa: CASSLNLNTEAFF
j_call: TRBJ1-3; clone_size: .; d_call: .; v_call: TRBV7-2; cdr3_nt: TGTGCCAGCAGCGGGGGCTCGGTGACTGGAAACACCATATATTTT; cdr3_aa: CASSGGSVTGNTIYF
j_call: TRBJ1-4; clone_size: once; d_call: .; v_call: TRBV3-1/TRBV3-2; cdr3_nt: TGTGCCAGCAGCCAAGTTAGTGAAAAACTGTTTTTT; cdr3_aa: CASSQVSEKLFF
j_call: TRBJ2-5; clone_size: .; d_call: .; v_call: TRBV3-1/TRBV3-2; cdr3_nt: TGTGCCAGCAGCCAAACTAAGGGACTCTTGGGAGAGACCCAGTACTTC; cdr3_aa: CASSQTKGLLGETQYF
j_call: TRBJ2-3; clone_size: .; d_call: .; v_call: TRBV5-8; cdr3_nt: TGTGCCAGCAGCTTGGCCCGTTTGGCGCAGTATTTT; cdr3_aa: CASSLARLAQYF
j_call: TRBJ2-3; clone_size: .; d_call: TRBD1; v_call: TRBV29-1; cdr3_nt: TGCAGTGGAACGTCCGGACAGGTGGATACGCAGTATTTT; cdr3_aa: CSGTSGQVDTQYF
j_call: TRBJ1-2; clone_size: .; d_call: .; v_call: TRBV30; cdr3_nt: TGTGCCTGGAGTGTCGAGGACTCCCCTTTACTCTATGGCTACACCTTC; cdr3_aa: CAWSVEDSPLLYGYTF
j_call: TRBJ1-5; clone_size: once; d_call: .; v_call: TRBV18; cdr3_nt: TGTGCCAGCTCACTGACACCTATACAGGACGGGCCCCAGCATTTT; cdr3_aa: CASSLTPIQDGPQHF
j_call: TRBJ1-6; clone_size: .; d_call: .; v_call: TRBV9; cdr3_nt: TGTGCCAGCAGCGTAGAAGGAAATCCCATTTCACCCCTCCACTTT; cdr3_aa: CASSVEGNPISPLHF
j_call: TRBJ1-6; clone_size: .; d_call: TRBD1; v_call: TRBV5-8; cdr3_nt: TGTGCCAGCAGGTGGGCAGGGGGCAATCCACCCCTCCACTTT; cdr3_aa: CASRWAGGNPPLHF
j_call: TRBJ1-1; clone_size: .; d_call: .; v_call: TRBV5-4; cdr3_nt: TGTGCCAGCAGCCTCGGTGGTCTGAACACTGAAGCTTTCTTT; cdr3_aa: CASSLGGLNTEAFF
j_call: TRBJ1-5; clone_size: .; d_call: .; v_call: TRBV5-6; cdr3_nt: TGTGCCAGCAGCTTGGAGGGATCGGCGCAGCCCCAGCATTTT; cdr3_aa: CASSLEGSAQPQHF
j_call: TRBJ2-7; clone_size: few; d_call: .; v_call: TRBV5-6; cdr3_nt: TGTGCCAGCAGCAAGGGACTTGCCTACGAGCAGTACTTC; cdr3_aa: CASSKGLAYEQYF
j_call: TRBJ2-3; clone_size: .; d_call: .; v_call: TRBV30; cdr3_nt: TGTGCCTGGAGTTCGCTGGGGCCCGCAGATACGCAGTATTTT; cdr3_aa: CAWSSLGPADTQYF
j_call: TRBJ1-1; clone_size: once; d_call: TRBD1; v_call: TRBV18; cdr3_nt: TGTGCCAGCTCACTCATCCCGGTCAGGGGGCACGAGAACACTGAAGCTTTCTTT; cdr3_aa: CASSLIPVRGHENTEAFF
j_call: TRBJ2-1; clone_size: .; d_call: .; v_call: TRBV7-3; cdr3_nt: TGTGCCAGCAGCTCACTAGGGGGTGAGCAGTTCTTC; cdr3_aa: CASSSLGGEQFF
j_call: TRBJ1-1; clone_size: few; d_call: .; v_call: TRBV7-2; cdr3_nt: TGTGCCAGCAGCCCCCAAGCAGGCATGAACACTGAAGCTTTCTTT; cdr3_aa: CASSPQAGMNTEAFF
j_call: TRBJ2-3; clone_size: once; d_call: .; v_call: TRBV18; cdr3_nt: TGTGCCAGCACAACTAGCACAGATACGCAGTATTTT; cdr3_aa: CASTTSTDTQYF
j_call: TRBJ2-1; clone_size: .; d_call: TRBD2; v_call: TRBV11-2; cdr3_nt: TGTGCCAGCAGCAAACTAAGGACTAGCGGGTACCGTGAGCAGTTCTTC; cdr3_aa: CASSKLRTSGYREQFF
j_call: TRBJ1-1; clone_size: .; d_call: .; v_call: TRBV7-6; cdr3_nt: TGTGCCAGCAGCTTATTTTCCCGAGGGGACACTGAAGCTTTCTTT; cdr3_aa: CASSLFSRGDTEAFF
j_call: TRBJ2-6; clone_size: .; d_call: .; v_call: TRBV30; cdr3_nt: TGTGCCTGGAGTCTAGACAGAGCTGGGGCCAACGTCCTGACTTTC; cdr3_aa: CAWSLDRAGANVLTF
j_call: TRBJ2-7; clone_size: .; d_call: .; v_call: TRBV12-3/TRBV12-4; cdr3_nt: TGTGCCAGCAGTTTGCAGGGGATAAACGAGCAGTACTTC; cdr3_aa: CASSLQGINEQYF
j_call: TRBJ1-6; clone_size: .; d_call: .; v_call: TRBV7-3; cdr3_nt: TGTGCCAGCAGCTTGGGGATAGGTTCACCCCTCCACTTT; cdr3_aa: CASSLGIGSPLHF
j_call: TRBJ1-2; clone_size: .; d_call: .; v_call: TRBV7-9; cdr3_nt: TGTGCCAGCAGCCGGGACGGGAACTATGGCTACACCTTC; cdr3_aa: CASSRDGNYGYTF
j_call: TRBJ1-1; clone_size: few; d_call: TRBD1; v_call: TRBV20-1; cdr3_nt: TGCAGTGCGGGGGGACAGCTACAAGCTTTCTTT; cdr3_aa: CSAGGQLQAFF
j_call: TRBJ1-2; clone_size: .; d_call: .; v_call: TRBV5-6; cdr3_nt: TGTGCCAGCGGGACGACGGGGTATGGCTACACCTTC; cdr3_aa: CASGTTGYGYTF
j_call: TRBJ1-1; clone_size: .; d_call: .; v_call: TRBV18; cdr3_nt: TGTGCCAGCTCACCACCGTCCTTGGACACTGAAGCTTTCTTT; cdr3_aa: CASSPPSLDTEAFF
j_call: TRBJ2-7; clone_size: .; d_call: .; v_call: TRBV5-8; cdr3_nt: TGTGCCAGCAGCTTCGGTCTAGCTAATCGTTACGAGCAGTACTTC; cdr3_aa: CASSFGLANRYEQYF
j_call: TRBJ1-1; clone_size: .; d_call: .; v_call: TRBV6-5; cdr3_nt: TGTGCCAGCACCGGATACACTGAAGCTTTCTTT; cdr3_aa: CASTGYTEAFF
j_call: TRBJ1-1; clone_size: .; d_call: .; v_call: TRBV5-1; cdr3_nt: TGCGCCAGCAGCTTGTTCCCCGGGATGAACACTGAAGCTTTCTTT; cdr3_aa: CASSLFPGMNTEAFF
j_call: TRBJ2-7; clone_size: .; d_call: .; v_call: TRBV4-1; cdr3_nt: TGCGCCAGCAGCCATCTCGTGGGGCGGGGCACCTCCTACGAGCAGTACTTC; cdr3_aa: CASSHLVGRGTSYEQYF
j_call: TRBJ1-5; clone_size: .; d_call: .; v_call: TRBV19; cdr3_nt: TGTGCCAGTAGTTGGGGCGGGTTGCAGCCCCAGCATTTT; cdr3_aa: CASSWGGLQPQHF
j_call: TRBJ1-2; clone_size: once; d_call: TRBD1; v_call: TRBV5-4; cdr3_nt: TGTGCCAGCAGCCAGCAGGGGGTCGGAGGCTACACCTTC; cdr3_aa: CASSQQGVGGYTF
j_call: TRBJ1-1; clone_size: .; d_call: TRBD1; v_call: TRBV6-5; cdr3_nt: TGTGCCAGCCAGGGGGACGGGGGTGAAGCTTTCTTT; cdr3_aa: CASQGDGGEAFF
j_call: TRBJ2-7; clone_size: .; d_call: .; v_call: TRBV11-2; cdr3_nt: TGTGCCAGCAGCTTAGGTCTCGGGTTTATGCAGAAGGGATACGAGCAGTACTTC; cdr3_aa: CASSLGLGFMQKGYEQYF
j_call: TRBJ2-7; clone_size: .; d_call: .; v_call: TRBV30; cdr3_nt: TGTGCCTGGAGTGTAGGTAGCGGAGCCTCCTACGAGCAGTACTTC; cdr3_aa: CAWSVGSGASYEQYF
j_call: TRBJ2-3; clone_size: .; d_call: .; v_call: TRBV6-2/TRBV6-3; cdr3_nt: TGTGCCAGCAGTTACTCGAATGAGGGGAAAGATACGCAGTATTTT; cdr3_aa: CASSYSNEGKDTQYF